Listed below are T cell receptor beta chains from one sample, sequenced in a study of cytomegalovirus exposure and HLA in healthy donors. Only in-frame clones appear in the TCRdb table, and some are missing; sequencing was by immunoSEQ multiplex PCR. The sample shows 130,000 or so clones, around three quarters of them seen only once. The sequenced sample consisted of PBMCs. These receptors came from a man between 18 and 35 years old in good health and CMV-seropositive. Both conserved end residues are part of each CDR3. D genes are given only for firm matches. Not all rows give a size; the values are once, few, many and, for expanded clones, a class.

V gene: TRBV28; clone size: NA; J gene: TRBJ2-7; D gene: TRBD2; CDR3 protein: CASIPGGHYEQYF; CDR3 DNA: TGTGCCAGCATTCCGGGAGGACACTACGAGCAGTACTTC
V gene: TRBV28; clone size: NA; J gene: TRBJ1-1; D gene: NA; CDR3 protein: CASSRYRGLAFF; CDR3 DNA: TGTGCCAGCAGTCGGTACCGGGGTTTAGCTTTCTTT
V gene: TRBV9; clone size: NA; J gene: TRBJ2-4; D gene: TRBD1; CDR3 protein: CASSVEGQGGLFQYF; CDR3 DNA: TGTGCCAGCAGCGTAGAGGGACAGGGGGGTCTGTTTCAGTACTTC
V gene: TRBV5-1; clone size: NA; J gene: TRBJ2-1; D gene: NA; CDR3 protein: CASSLTRSSYNEQFF; CDR3 DNA: TGCGCCAGCAGCTTGACCAGAAGCTCCTACAATGAGCAGTTCTTC
V gene: TRBV30; clone size: NA; J gene: TRBJ2-1; D gene: NA; CDR3 protein: CAWTRGGLNEQFF; CDR3 DNA: TGTGCCTGGACCCGTGGCGGCCTCAATGAGCAGTTCTTC
V gene: TRBV5-4; clone size: few; J gene: TRBJ1-1; D gene: TRBD1; CDR3 protein: CASSSGTANTEAFF; CDR3 DNA: TGTGCCAGCAGCTCCGGGACAGCGAACACTGAAGCTTTCTTT
V gene: TRBV18; clone size: NA; J gene: TRBJ1-5; D gene: NA; CDR3 protein: CASSQENQPQHF; CDR3 DNA: TGTGCCAGCTCACAGGAGAATCAGCCCCAGCATTTT
V gene: TRBV28; clone size: few; J gene: TRBJ1-4; D gene: NA; CDR3 protein: CASSLEGGRVEKLFF; CDR3 DNA: TGTGCCAGCAGTTTAGAGGGGGGGAGGGTTGAAAAACTGTTTTTT
V gene: TRBV30; clone size: NA; J gene: TRBJ1-1; D gene: NA; CDR3 protein: CAWSNGGAEAFF; CDR3 DNA: TGTGCCTGGAGTAATGGGGGCGCTGAAGCTTTCTTT
V gene: TRBV28; clone size: NA; J gene: TRBJ1-1; D gene: TRBD1; CDR3 protein: CASSLRDSIEAFF; CDR3 DNA: TGTGCCAGCAGTTTACGGGACAGTATTGAAGCTTTCTTT
V gene: TRBV19; clone size: NA; J gene: TRBJ1-1; D gene: NA; CDR3 protein: CASSIDWGGDILNTEAFF; CDR3 DNA: TGTGCCAGTAGTATAGATTGGGGGGGCGACATCTTGAACACTGAAGCTTTCTTT
V gene: TRBV15; clone size: NA; J gene: TRBJ2-7; D gene: NA; CDR3 protein: CATSNGGQFYEQYF; CDR3 DNA: TGTGCCACCAGCAACGGGGGACAGTTCTACGAGCAGTACTTC
V gene: TRBV10-1; clone size: NA; J gene: TRBJ1-4; D gene: NA; CDR3 protein: CASSERGFGEKLFF; CDR3 DNA: TGCGCCAGCAGTGAACGGGGGTTCGGTGAAAAACTGTTTTTT
V gene: TRBV7-9; clone size: NA; J gene: TRBJ1-5; D gene: NA; CDR3 protein: CASSSPGSQPQHF; CDR3 DNA: TGTGCCAGCAGCTCCCCCGGGAGTCAGCCCCAGCATTTT
V gene: TRBV30; clone size: NA; J gene: TRBJ1-4; D gene: TRBD1; CDR3 protein: CAWRGTETNEKLFF; CDR3 DNA: TGTGCCTGGAGAGGGACAGAAACTAATGAAAAACTGTTTTTT
V gene: TRBV7-9; clone size: NA; J gene: TRBJ2-7; D gene: TRBD2; CDR3 protein: CASSLLIAGGTYEQYF; CDR3 DNA: TGTGCCAGCAGCTTACTAATAGCGGGAGGGACCTACGAGCAGTACTTC
V gene: TRBV28; clone size: NA; J gene: TRBJ1-6; D gene: NA; CDR3 protein: CASRDSPGEPLHF; CDR3 DNA: TGTGCCAGCAGAGACTCCCCCGGGGAACCCCTCCACTTT
V gene: TRBV29-1; clone size: NA; J gene: TRBJ1-2; D gene: NA; CDR3 protein: CSVVGGLAYGYTF; CDR3 DNA: TGCAGCGTTGTAGGGGGACTAGCTTATGGCTACACCTTC
V gene: TRBV7-7; clone size: NA; J gene: TRBJ2-2; D gene: NA; CDR3 protein: CASSLHGLNTGELFF; CDR3 DNA: TGTGCTAGCAGCTTACACGGTCTGAACACCGGGGAGCTGTTTTTT
V gene: TRBV29-1; clone size: NA; J gene: TRBJ2-7; D gene: NA; CDR3 protein: CSVAAYQSYEQYF; CDR3 DNA: TGCAGCGTCGCCGCCTACCAATCCTACGAGCAGTACTTC
V gene: TRBV14; clone size: NA; J gene: TRBJ2-3; D gene: NA; CDR3 protein: CASSLGGSTDTQYF; CDR3 DNA: TGTGCCAGCAGCCTCGGCGGGAGCACAGATACGCAGTATTTT
V gene: TRBV1; clone size: NA; J gene: TRBJ2-7; D gene: NA; CDR3 protein: CTSSQERRGKDHSYEQYF; CDR3 DNA: TGCACCAGCAGCCAAGAAAGGAGGGGCAAAGACCACTCCTACGAGCAGTACTTC
V gene: TRBV6-5; clone size: NA; J gene: TRBJ2-1; D gene: NA; CDR3 protein: CATSLASYGEQFF; CDR3 DNA: TGTGCCACCTCACTAGCTTCTTACGGGGAGCAGTTCTTC
V gene: TRBV7-8; clone size: NA; J gene: TRBJ2-7; D gene: NA; CDR3 protein: CASSLGRDYEQYF; CDR3 DNA: TGTGCCAGCAGCTTAGGCAGGGACTACGAGCAGTACTTC
V gene: TRBV6-5; clone size: once; J gene: TRBJ2-7; D gene: TRBD1; CDR3 protein: CASKKRDRSYEQYF; CDR3 DNA: TGTGCCAGCAAAAAACGGGACAGGTCCTACGAGCAGTACTTC
V gene: TRBV2; clone size: NA; J gene: TRBJ1-2; D gene: TRBD1; CDR3 protein: CASRVGQNYGYTF; CDR3 DNA: TGTGCCAGCAGGGTGGGACAGAACTATGGCTACACCTTC
V gene: TRBV19; clone size: NA; J gene: TRBJ1-4; D gene: TRBD1; CDR3 protein: CASSQDRRGQTNEKLFF; CDR3 DNA: TGTGCCAGTAGTCAAGACCGGAGGGGACAGACTAATGAAAAACTGTTTTTT
V gene: TRBV9; clone size: few; J gene: TRBJ2-1; D gene: NA; CDR3 protein: CASSVRGGNEQFF; CDR3 DNA: TGTGCCAGCAGCGTAAGAGGCGGGAATGAGCAGTTCTTC
V gene: TRBV4-2; clone size: NA; J gene: TRBJ2-1; D gene: TRBD2; CDR3 protein: CASSQVRSGTAREQFF; CDR3 DNA: TGTGCCAGCAGCCAAGTTCGTAGCGGGACCGCCAGGGAGCAGTTCTTC
V gene: TRBV30; clone size: NA; J gene: TRBJ2-6; D gene: NA; CDR3 protein: CASLDRYSGANGLTF; CDR3 DNA: TGTGCCTCCCTAGACAGATACTCTGGGGCCAACGGCCTGACTTTC